This T cell receptor beta chain emerged from a study of monozygotic twins with inflammatory bowel disease. Remarks on this clonotype: Antigen unknown.

TCRdb reworked the 5' RACE reads into one entry per CDR3 protein, no DNA. The specimen's table records about 330,000 distinct CDR3 sequences. Germline V CDR1 and CDR2: SEHNR, FQNEAQ (reference sequence). CDR3 length equals 15 residues. The authors isolated total RNA from whole blood without sorting T cells. Study-wide results and limits: Any single strong signal or clonotype tied to IBD lacked support. Perhaps reflecting limited power, concordant and discordant twins did not differ in repertoire similarity. Fewer shared clonotypes with others were found in IBD patients than in healthy twins, especially with disease activity.

The sample was blood. The receptor comes from a human donor with ulcerative colitis or Crohn's disease, or a healthy co-twin of an affected twin (not recorded which). The chain has TRBV7-9 and TRBJ2-2; TCRdb lists TRBD2, though no DNA is available to test this call. The CDR3 is CASSLAGVDTGELFF.